This T cell receptor (beta chain) was observed in a study of control samples from healthy donors and cancer patients. Assay: immunoSEQ multiplex PCR; the TCRdb copy retains only in-frame clones and omits some. The data show approximately 150,000 clones, around 90% seen once. The sequencing sample was made of blood. This TCR was recovered from a woman aged 25 to 39 in good health.

The CDR3 sequence: CASSGTGTKDGELFF. The CDR3 DNA follows: TGTGCCAGCAGCGGCACCGGGACAAAGGACGGGGAGCTGTTTTTT. This sequence joins TRBV5-4 and TRBJ2-2; a weak D match, TRBD1 (6 bases). The CDR3 consists of 15 residues. Looked up from germline, CDR1 is SGHNT and CDR2 is YYREEE (reference sequence). V shed 4 bases and J shed 7 bases, with 17 bases lying between them. The variable domain in full, with the rest retrieved from reference TRBV5-4 and TRBJ2-2, is ETGVTQSPTHLIKTRGQQVTLRCSSQSGHNTVSWYQQALGQGPQFIFQYYREEENGRGNFPPRFSGLQFPNYSSELNVNALELDDSALYLCASSGTGTKDGELFFGEGSRLTVL.